These 6 T cell receptor beta chains came from one sample sequenced in a study of neurological immune-mediated disorders. TCRdb redid the calling of the 5' RACE reads with MiXCR, one entry per CDR3 protein. The data show roughly 28,000 distinct CDR3 sequences, with around 12% seen just once and 7.8% held by the top ten. Sequencing was performed on PBMCs. These receptors originate from a man aged 55 to 70 in good health.

This clonotype was picked up many times. The chain recombines TRBV5-1 with TRBJ1-3, with D tentatively TRBD1 (5 bases). V was shortened by 0 bases and J by 2 bases, with 15 bases between the two germline ends. The CDR3 totals 17 residues. Germline lookup yields CDR1 SGHRS and CDR2 YFSETQ. Written as DNA, the CDR3 is TGCGCCAGCAGCTTGGCGGGGGGTATTACTGCTGGAAACACCATATATTTT. Translated: CASSLAGGITAGNTIYF.

CDR3 DNA: TGCAGTGCTTCAACGTCTGGCGGATACAGCTCCTACGAGCAGTACTTC. Translated, it gives CSASTSGGYSSYEQYF. The gene calls are TRBV20-1 and TRBJ2-7; D is undetermined. Germline assignment: CDR1 DFQATT and CDR2 SNEGSKA (reference sequence). The CDR3 covers 16 residues. V lost 5 bases, J lost 0 bases, and 20 bases lay in between.

This clonotype was recorded many times. The chain combines TRBV20-1 with TRBJ2-1; TRBD2 is a possible D gene (6 bases). V dropped 3 bases and J dropped 1 base, with 10 bases sitting between them. In germline, CDR1 is DFQATT, CDR2 SNEGSKA (reference sequence). This CDR3 spans 14 amino acids. CDR3 sequence reads: CSASFAGSYNEQFF. DNA of the CDR3: TGCAGTGCTAGTTTTGCGGGATCCTACAATGAGCAGTTCTTC.

This clonotype was counted between two and nine times. J is TRBJ2-3 and V is TRBV7-9, with 13 nucleotides matching TRBD2. The CDR3 is 19 residues long. V lost 4 bases and J lost 0; bases outside the gene matches: 10. Germline CDR1 and CDR2: SEHNR and FQNEAQ (reference sequence). The CDR3 reads CASSSTGLAGRYSTDTQYF. The CDR3 coding sequence is TGTGCCAGCAGCTCGACGGGACTAGCGGGAAGGTATAGCACAGATACGCAGTATTTT.

Concerning this clonotype itself: Since a much larger clone is just one base distant, this may be a read error. The chain recombines TRBV4-3 with TRBJ2-7, with 7 bases matching TRBD1. CDR1 is LGHNA and CDR2 is YSLEER in the germline V gene. The CDR3 runs to 16 residues. The CDR3 DNA sequence: TGCGACAGCAGCCGACTATTGGGACAGACCTCCTACGAGCAGTACTTC. Its protein is CDSSRLLGQTSYEQYF.

The rearrangement uses TRBV3-1 and TRBJ2-5, with TRBD2 matching over 13 bases. In germline, CDR1 is LGHDT, CDR2 YNNKEL (reference sequence). J gave up 2 bases and V 4 bases, and 4 bases lay outside the gene matches. CDR3 length: 16 amino acids. CDR3 sequence reads: CASSRSTSGGQETQYF. The CDR3, as DNA: TGTGCCAGCAGCCGTTCGACTAGCGGGGGGCAAGAGACCCAGTACTTC.